This entry describes one TCR beta chain. The antigen is not known. Germline and genes here are mouse. The CDR3 end is not reached by the read, which stops 4 residues before it; the germline J gene fills it in. With V trimmed by 2 bases and J by 5 bases, 4 bases remained unmatched. CDR3 length: 16 amino acids. In germline, CDR1 is MNHDT, CDR2 YYDKIL. The entry originates in a study of CD8+ T cells in alopecia areata. Combined cutaneous lymph node cells underwent sorting by CD4, CD8alpha, NKG2D, NKG2ACE and additional markers. Extraction of RNA preceded its reverse transcription into cDNA, which served as the sequencing template. Using immunoSEQ multiplex PCR, the repertoire was profiled, and TCRdb retains in-frame clones only, with some absent. The repertoire shows about 300,000 clones, none seen only once; the top ten take more than 1%. Study-level results: Clonality in lesional scalp, especially alopecia totalis/universalis, exceeded that of normal scalp. Patients shared TCRs less clearly than mice did, possibly owing to HLA.

The chain recombines TRBV17 with TRBJ2-1; TRBD2 matches at 12 bases. This TCR was sampled from a C3H/HeJ mouse with alopecia areata. The strain's MHC type: H2-k. The sample taken for sequencing was CD4+ T cells sorted from a lymph node. CDR3: CASSRMGLGGDAEQFF. Partial CDR3 DNA: TGTGCTAGCAGTAGAATGGGACTGGGGGGCGATGCT.